The 28 T cell receptor beta chains given below trace back to one sample, sequenced in a study of T-cell reconstitution after alpha-beta-depleted transplantation in children. A library of TCRbeta sequences, prepared with unique molecular identifiers, was generated. TCRdb fed the PCR reads into MiXCR, producing one record per CDR3 protein. In the table there are 350,000 to 500,000 distinct CDR3 sequences, around two fifths of which are singletons. The input for sequencing was PBMCs, taken before TCRalphabeta/CD19-depleted stem cell transplant. These receptors originate from a girl aged 2-10 years with aplastic anemia, due to receive a stem cell transplant.

The chain has TRBV20-1 and TRBJ2-5; D is perhaps TRBD2 (5 bases). Between the trimmed V and J ends, which lost 5 bases and 2 bases, there was a span of 18 bases. From germline, CDR1 is DFQATT and CDR2 SNEGSKA (reference sequence). This CDR3 is 15 amino acids long. The chain's CDR3 is CSAGSAQQLQETQYF. The CDR3, as DNA: TGCAGTGCTGGTAGCGCACAACAACTGCAAGAGACCCAGTACTTC.

Details on this clonotype: This may be a read error: a much more frequent sequence differs by one nucleotide. The chain uses TRBV20-1 and TRBJ2-1; 9 bases match TRBD2. The CDR3 is 14 residues long. The germline CDR1 and CDR2 sequences are DFQATT and SNEGSKA (reference sequence). Germline trimming cut 6 bases from V and 0 bases from J; bases unmatched to any gene: 3. The CDR3: CSAISGSSYNEQFF. CDR3 bases: TGCAGTGCGATTAGCGGGAGCTCCTACAATGAGCAGTTCTTC.

This clonotype was seen more than once but under ten times. The rearrangement uses TRBV20-1 and TRBJ2-3; 8 positions agree with TRBD2. This CDR3 region has 12 residues. V trimming: 6 bases; J trimming: 4 bases; junction bases outside the gene matches: 3. Germline CDR1 and CDR2: DFQATT and SNEGSKA (reference sequence). The CDR3 reads CSAAGGADTQYF. CDR3 coding DNA: TGCAGTGCGGCCGGGGGGGCAGATACGCAGTATTTT.

The CDR3 loop reads CASSSGTREGETQYF. In DNA form, the CDR3 reads TGCGCCAGCAGCTCCGGGACTAGGGAAGGGGAGACCCAGTACTTC. The J gene is TRBJ2-5, the V gene TRBV5-1; 8 bases match TRBD2. The germline V gene has CDR1 SGHRS and CDR2 YFSETQ. V gave up 3 bases and J gave up 5 bases; unmatched junction bases: 9. CDR3 length equals 15 residues.

In its sample, this clonotype was seen a few times. The chain recombines TRBV5-1 with TRBJ2-3, with TRBD2 matching over 11 bases. The CDR3 length is 15 residues. V lost 3 bases and J lost 2; bases outside the gene matches: 2. In germline, CDR1 is SGHRS, CDR2 YFSETQ. The CDR3 is CASSWGLAATDTQYF. CDR3 nucleotide sequence: TGCGCCAGCAGCTGGGGACTAGCGGCCACAGATACGCAGTATTTT.

The chain couples TRBV6-2 or TRBV6-3 to TRBJ2-3, with 12 bases lining up with TRBD2. The CDR3 is 18 residues long. After removal of 7 bases from V and 0 bases from J, the junction contained 11 bases not matched to a gene. Germline CDR1 reads MNHEY; CDR2 reads SVGEGT. The CDR3 spells CASNKGLAGYLSTDTQYF. Here the CDR3 DNA reads TGTGCCAGCAACAAAGGACTAGCGGGGTACCTGAGCACAGATACGCAGTATTTT.

The J gene is TRBJ2-5, the V gene TRBV25-1; TRBD1 aligns across 7 bases. Per the germline V gene, CDR1 is MGHDK and CDR2 is SYGVNS. Unmatched junction bases numbered 5, after V lost 2 bases and J lost 2 bases. The CDR3 contains 15 residues. The CDR3 here is CASSEGRGQQETQYF. As DNA, the CDR3 is TGTGCCAGCAGTGAAGGAAGGGGACAGCAAGAGACCCAGTACTTC.

This clonotype was seen at least ten times. The V gene is TRBV12-3 or TRBV12-4, the J gene TRBJ1-1; TRBD1 is a possible D gene (6 bases). The CDR3 is made up of 15 amino acids. V was trimmed by 5 bases and J by 3 bases, leaving 16 bases between them. The chain's CDR3 is CASSLAGQIYTEAFF. The CDR3 DNA is TGTGCCAGCAGTCTGGCCGGACAGATTTACACTGAAGCTTTCTTT.

In its sample, this clonotype was seen a few times. This chain uses TRBV5-4 with TRBJ2-3, with D perhaps TRBD1 (7 bases). CDR1 SGHNT and CDR2 YYREEE come from the germline V gene (reference sequence). V lost 3 bases, J lost 3 bases, and 14 bases lay in between. This CDR3 spans 15 amino acids. This CDR3 reads CASSSNRGGTDTQYF. In DNA, the CDR3 is TGTGCCAGCAGCTCTAACAGGGGAGGAACAGATACGCAGTATTTT.

The chain recombines TRBV11-2 with TRBJ2-3, with TRBD2 matching 7 bases. The V segment lost 1 base and the J segment 10 bases; nucleotides outside the gene matches: 14. Germline V lookup: CDR1 SGHAT, CDR2 FQNNGV. This CDR3 is built from 16 residues. The CDR3 sequence: CASSLVRGEGPLAQYF. The CDR3, as DNA: TGTGCCAGCAGCTTAGTTAGAGGGGAGGGGCCATTAGCGCAGTATTTT.

The table lists this clonotype with a few counts. This rearrangement joins TRBV5-1 to TRBJ1-2; 12 bases match TRBD1. Trimming removed 5 bases from V and 4 bases from J; junction bases left unmatched: 3. Germline CDR1 is SGHRS and CDR2 is YFSETQ. The CDR3 runs to 14 residues. The CDR3, as DNA: TGCGCCAGCAGTATGGGACAGGGGGCCTATGGCTACACCTTC. Translated, it gives CASSMGQGAYGYTF.

This clonotype has at least ten counts. V and J are TRBV28 and TRBJ1-4, with D unclear. The CDR3 has 16 residues. Deletions cut 2 bases from V and 5 bases from J, with 15 bases between. Germline loops: CDR1 MDHEN, CDR2 SYDVKM. CDR3 region: CASSLALGGPNEKLFF. DNA for the CDR3: TGTGCCAGCAGTTTAGCTCTCGGCGGTCCGAATGAAAAACTGTTTTTT.

This chain connects TRBV20-1 to TRBJ2-1; unclear D gene. The V gene's germline CDR1 is DFQATT and CDR2 SNEGSKA (reference sequence). Deletions cut 0 bases from V and 4 bases from J, with 7 bases between. The CDR3 is 13 amino acids. CDR3 region: CSARDPLYNEQFF. As DNA, the CDR3 is TGCAGTGCTAGAGATCCCCTATACAATGAGCAGTTCTTC.

V gene TRBV7-3 combines with J gene TRBJ2-3, with TRBD2 matching over 8 bases. CDR1 is SGHTA and CDR2 is FQGTGA in the germline V gene. J gave up 4 bases and V 0 bases, and 3 bases lay outside the gene matches. CDR3 length: 15 residues. The CDR3 coding sequence is TGTGCCAGCAGCTTAACTAGCGGGGTGTCAGATACGCAGTATTTT. Its translation is CASSLTSGVSDTQYF.

Turning to this clonotype: One base away lies a much larger clone, so this may be a sequencing read error. This sequence joins TRBV28 and TRBJ2-7; D gene uncertain. CDR1 and CDR2 (germline): MDHEN, SYDVKM. The CDR3 consists of 11 residues. The CDR3 is CASRALGEQSF. The CDR3, as DNA: TGTGCCAGCAGAGCCCTAGGTGAGCAGTCCTTC.

The chain uses TRBV29-1 and TRBJ2-7; 8 bases fit TRBD1. Germline V gives CDR1 SQVTM, CDR2 ANQGSEA. With V trimmed by 4 bases and J by 0 bases, 5 bases remained unmatched. The CDR3 sequence is 14 residues long. The CDR3 nucleotides are TGCAGCGTTGCCCCGGGACAGGTCTCCTACGAGCAGTACTTC. It specifies CSVAPGQVSYEQYF.

The V gene is TRBV20-1, the J gene TRBJ2-3; TRBD2 agrees at 14 bases. V was pared by 2 bases and J by 5 bases, with 6 bases of the junction left unmatched. The CDR3 runs to 16 residues. Germline CDR1 and CDR2: DFQATT and SNEGSKA (reference sequence). CDR3 region: CSARPTSGGAKDTQYF. As DNA, the CDR3 is TGCAGTGCTAGACCGACTAGCGGGGGGGCTAAAGATACGCAGTATTTT.

CDR3 residues: CASSLGRGTIFAEQYF. In nucleotides, the CDR3 is TGTGCCAGCAGTTTGGGCAGGGGGACCATTTTCGCCGAGCAGTACTTC. This rearrangement joins TRBV28 to TRBJ2-7; 7 bases are a match to TRBD1. Trimming removed 3 bases from V and 6 bases from J; junction bases left unmatched: 14. Germline loops: CDR1 MDHEN, CDR2 SYDVKM. The CDR3 extends over 16 amino acids.

The V gene is TRBV5-1, the J gene TRBJ1-2; D may be TRBD1 (5 bases). Between the trimmed V and J ends, which lost 4 bases and 1 base, there was a span of 23 bases. Germline loops: CDR1 SGHRS, CDR2 YFSETQ. This CDR3 is built from 18 residues. CDR3 sequence reads: CASSPDRTSPVHNYGYTF. DNA for the CDR3: TGCGCCAGCAGCCCGGACCGGACAAGCCCCGTCCATAACTATGGCTACACCTTC.

The chain carries TRBV5-1 and TRBJ2-7; maybe TRBD1 (6 bases). V lost 4 bases and J 1 base, leaving 18 bases between the germline ends. The germline V gene has CDR1 SGHRS and CDR2 YFSETQ. The CDR3 loop spans 16 amino acids. The CDR3 DNA is TGCGCCAGCAGCCTCTACCGACCGGGACAATCCTACGAGCAGTACTTC. It translates to CASSLYRPGQSYEQYF.

This clonotype was seen repeatedly, ten times or more. The chain is built from TRBV12-3 or TRBV12-4 and TRBJ2-5; perhaps TRBD1 as D (8 bases). Trimming took off 5 bases at V and 1 base at J, with 14 bases between the two ends. The CDR3 contains 15 residues. The CDR3 loop is CASSPTGGGQETQYF. Written as DNA, the CDR3 is TGTGCCAGCAGTCCAACAGGGGGGGGCCAAGAGACCCAGTACTTC.

This clonotype was seen ten or more times. The gene calls are TRBV20-1 and TRBJ2-1; 8 bases map to TRBD2. The V segment lost 0 bases and the J segment 9 bases; nucleotides outside the gene matches: 7. Germline V gives CDR1 DFQATT, CDR2 SNEGSKA (reference sequence). The CDR3 extends over 14 amino acids. CDR3 loop: CSARDPGLVSEQFF. In DNA, the CDR3 is TGCAGTGCTAGAGATCCGGGACTAGTGAGTGAGCAGTTCTTC.

A remark on this clonotype: A read error may be the cause here, since a much bigger clone is one base away. The chain recombines TRBV10-3 with TRBJ1-5; D possibly corresponds to TRBD1 (6 bases). Germline values: CDR1 ENHRY, CDR2 SYGVKD. V was clipped by 5 bases and J by 3 bases, with 26 bases between them. The CDR3 consists of 19 residues. In DNA, the CDR3 is TGTGCCATCAGTTCCAGGGGAGAACGAAACTCCCCTTCCAATCAGCCCCAGCATTTT. This codes for CAISSRGERNSPSNQPQHF.

The chain carries TRBV27 and TRBJ1-2; unclear D gene. Germline assignment: CDR1 MNHEY and CDR2 SMNVEV (reference sequence). The V and J ends lost 5 bases and 0 bases respectively, with 10 bases between them. The CDR3 has 14 residues. The CDR3 nucleotides read TGTGCCAGCAGTGTGACGCCCGCTAACTATGGCTACACCTTC. Amino acids: CASSVTPANYGYTF.

The chain couples TRBV7-2 to TRBJ2-5; 8 nucleotides line up with TRBD2. The CDR3 has 16 amino acids. Germline loops: CDR1 SGHTA, CDR2 FQGNSA. V dropped 3 bases and J dropped 5; count of bases not matched to a gene: 11. DNA of the CDR3: TGTGCCAGCAGCTTGCTAGCGGGCGAAAATCGTGAGACCCAGTACTTC. Protein sequence: CASSLLAGENRETQYF.

The V gene is TRBV15, the J gene TRBJ2-5; unclear D gene. V shed 8 bases and J shed 0 bases, with 13 bases lying between them. Germline CDR1 LNHNV, CDR2 YYDKDF (reference sequence). This CDR3 spans 14 amino acids. This CDR3 is CATGVATNQETQYF. CDR3 nucleotides: TGTGCCACCGGAGTCGCTACAAACCAAGAGACCCAGTACTTC.

This clonotype has just a few counts. Compared with germline, one end of the junction differs, possibly owing to a read error. CDR3 DNA: TGCAGTGTTAGACGACAGGGGGCTACTGGAAACACCATATATTTT. This encodes CSVRRQGATGNTIYF. This chain connects TRBV20-1 to TRBJ1-3; 10 bases agree with TRBD1. CDR3 size: 15 residues. From germline, CDR1 is DFQATT and CDR2 SNEGSKA (reference sequence).

This clonotype was seen many times. The V and J genes are TRBV20-1 and TRBJ2-1, with TRBD2 matching over 13 bases. Germline loops: CDR1 DFQATT, CDR2 SNEGSKA (reference sequence). CDR3 length: 16 residues. With 5 bases clipped from V and 6 bases from J, the junction kept 10 bases outside the gene matches. The CDR3 region is CSAPPRLAGGSNEQFF. The CDR3 bases are TGCAGTGCTCCTCCCAGACTAGCGGGAGGCAGCAATGAGCAGTTCTTC.